This TCR beta chain was profiled in a study of blood T cell repertoires in COVID-19. Study details: Collection of acute and convalescent COVID-19 samples took place in the United States, Italy and Spain. T cells, B-cell-depleted T cells, or PBMCs provided the cDNA or gDNA that served as material.

Per germline, CDR1 MGHDK and CDR2 SYGVNS. The CDR3 loop spans 13 amino acids. Trimming cost V 5 bases and J 8 bases; bases outside gene matches: 8. As originally analysed: Reference gene primer amplification in the assay estimated nucleated cell counts. Produced via immunoSEQ multiplex PCR; TCRdb's table is partial and in-frame only. The V and J calls and clone size are taken from that table; D and trimming were inferred from the DNA. The sample has over 45,000 clones; roughly 70% are singletons. Sequenced: peripheral blood. The clonotype was recovered from a woman aged 50 to 60 with active or convalescent COVID-19. The V and J genes are TRBV25-1 and TRBJ1-1; 7 nucleotides line up with TRBD1. This chain's CDR3 is CASSMAGTAEAFF. CDR3 DNA sequence: TGTGCCAGCAGTATGGCTGGGACAGCAGAAGCTTTCTTT.